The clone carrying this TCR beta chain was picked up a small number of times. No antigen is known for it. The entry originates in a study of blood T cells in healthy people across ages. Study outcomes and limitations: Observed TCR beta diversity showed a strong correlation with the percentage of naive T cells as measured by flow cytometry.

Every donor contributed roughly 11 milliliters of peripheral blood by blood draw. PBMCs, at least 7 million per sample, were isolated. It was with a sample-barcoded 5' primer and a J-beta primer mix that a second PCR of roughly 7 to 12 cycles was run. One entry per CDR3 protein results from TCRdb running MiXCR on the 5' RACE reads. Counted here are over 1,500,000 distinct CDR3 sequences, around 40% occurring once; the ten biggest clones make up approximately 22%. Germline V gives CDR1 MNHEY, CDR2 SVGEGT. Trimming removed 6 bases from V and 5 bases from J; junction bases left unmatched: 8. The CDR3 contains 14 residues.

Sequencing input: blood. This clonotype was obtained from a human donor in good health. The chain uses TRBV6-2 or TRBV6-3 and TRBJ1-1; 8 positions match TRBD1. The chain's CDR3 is CASRMDRDGTEAFF. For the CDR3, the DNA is TGTGCCAGCAGGATGGACAGGGACGGGACTGAAGCTTTCTTT.